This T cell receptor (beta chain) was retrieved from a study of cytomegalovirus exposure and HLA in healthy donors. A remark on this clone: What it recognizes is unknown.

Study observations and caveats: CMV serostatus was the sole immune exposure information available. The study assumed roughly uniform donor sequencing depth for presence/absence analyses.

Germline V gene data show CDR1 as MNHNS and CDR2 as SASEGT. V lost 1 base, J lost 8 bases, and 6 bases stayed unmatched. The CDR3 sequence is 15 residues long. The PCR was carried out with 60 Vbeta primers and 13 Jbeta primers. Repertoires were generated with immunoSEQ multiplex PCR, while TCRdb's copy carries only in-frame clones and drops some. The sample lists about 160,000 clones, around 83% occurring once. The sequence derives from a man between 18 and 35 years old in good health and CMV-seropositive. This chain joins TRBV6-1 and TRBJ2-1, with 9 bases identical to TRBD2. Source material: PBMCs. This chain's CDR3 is CASSEEAGGPDEQFF. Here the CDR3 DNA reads TGTGCCAGCAGTGAAGAGGCGGGGGGGCCGGATGAGCAGTTCTTC.